Listed below are T cell receptor beta chains from one sample, sequenced in a study of blood T cells in healthy people across ages. One entry per CDR3 protein, called by TCRdb with MiXCR from the 5' RACE reads. The sample consists of approximately 2,000,000 distinct CDR3 sequences, approximately 39% of them appearing once. Sequenced: blood. Every receptor here comes from a human donor in good health. Both conserved end residues are part of each CDR3. A D gene is named only where the DNA matches it firmly. Rows may omit the clone size; those that give it use once, few, many or a size class.

j_gene | v_gene | len | abundance | d_gene | CDR3aa | CDR3nt
TRBJ2-7 | TRBV7-2 | 15 | . | TRBD1 | CASSPQGGTNYEQYF | TGTGCCAGCAGCCCACAGGGGGGCACTAACTACGAGCAGTACTTC
TRBJ1-1 | TRBV7-2 | 15 | . | . | CASSFGSYSYTEAFF | TGTGCCAGCAGTTTCGGATCTTATTCTTACACTGAAGCTTTCTTT
TRBJ2-7 | TRBV7-6 | 15 | few | . | CASSLGGDGTYEQYF | TGTGCCAGCAGCTTAGGGGGGGACGGTACCTACGAGCAGTACTTC
TRBJ2-5 | TRBV12-3/TRBV12-4 | 14 | few | TRBD2 | CASKGTGGRGTQYF | TGTGCCAGCAAAGGGACGGGGGGTAGAGGGACCCAGTACTTC
TRBJ1-2 | TRBV12-3/TRBV12-4 | 15 | . | TRBD1 | CASSRTGRPDYGYTF | TGTGCCAGCAGTCGGACAGGGAGGCCAGACTATGGCTACACCTTC
TRBJ1-1 | TRBV5-1 | 14 | . | . | CASTRPGPGAEAFF | TGCGCCAGCACCAGGCCGGGGCCCGGCGCTGAAGCTTTCTTT
TRBJ2-5 | TRBV13 | 15 | . | TRBD1 | CASSLTGRYQETQYF | TGTGCCAGCAGCTTGACAGGGAGATACCAAGAGACCCAGTACTTC
TRBJ2-7 | TRBV18 | 15 | . | . | CASSPFSADSYEQYF | TGTGCCAGCTCACCATTCTCTGCGGATTCCTACGAGCAGTACTTC
TRBJ1-4 | TRBV28 | 15 | . | . | CASNPQSLRGEKLFF | TGTGCCAGCAATCCGCAGTCCTTAAGGGGGGAAAAACTGTTTTTT
TRBJ1-5 | TRBV5-1 | 15 | many | . | CASSRGGGDDQPQHF | TGCGCCAGCAGCCGGGGCGGGGGGGACGATCAGCCCCAGCATTTT
TRBJ2-7 | TRBV12-3/TRBV12-4 | 14 | . | TRBD1 | CASSLSEGANEQYF | TGTGCCAGCAGTTTAAGTGAGGGGGCAAACGAGCAGTACTTC
TRBJ2-7 | TRBV7-2 | 13 | . | . | CASSFQRNHEQYF | TGTGCCAGCAGCTTCCAACGGAACCACGAGCAGTACTTC
TRBJ2-3 | TRBV4-3 | 16 | few | . | CASSQDIVLSTDTQYF | TGCGCCAGCAGCCAAGATATAGTCCTGAGCACAGATACGCAGTATTTT